This TCR beta chain was sequenced in a study of blood T cell repertoires in COVID-19. The data were produced by immunoSEQ multiplex PCR, yet TCRdb's version contains in-frame clones alone and is incomplete. The table records some 82,000 clones, under 90% of them present only once. The material sequenced was peripheral blood. This sequence originates from a man at least 80 years old with acute or convalescent COVID-19.

The DNA of the CDR3 is TGCGCCAGCAGCTTGGAGGGAGTGAATCAGCCCCAGCATTTT. Translation gives CASSLEGVNQPQHF. This sequence joins TRBV5-1 and TRBJ1-5, with D unclear. Germline V gene lookup returns CDR1 SGHRS and CDR2 YFSETQ. The CDR3 runs to 14 residues. V lost 0 bases to trimming and J lost 4 bases, with 8 bases between them.